This TCR beta chain stems from a study of T cell changes during pregnancy in multiple sclerosis. J lost 7 bases, V lost 7 bases, and 8 bases had no gene match. Germline V gives CDR1 MDHEN, CDR2 SYDVKM. The CDR3 spans 14 residues. The assay was immunoSEQ multiplex PCR, and TCRdb's table has in-frame clones only and misses some. The sample consists of about 110,000 clones, 80% to 95% of them appearing once. The sequence derives from a female donor with multiple sclerosis, enrolled in a pregnancy study. The V gene is TRBV28, the J gene TRBJ2-2; 8 bases are shared with TRBD2. This specimen was peripheral blood, taken in the third trimester of pregnancy. The CDR3 sequence: CASTAAGASGELFF. CDR3 DNA sequence: TGTGCCAGCACTGCAGCGGGAGCTAGCGGGGAGCTGTTTTTT. The full variable domain, rest sourced from reference TRBV28 and TRBJ2-2, is DVKVTQSSRYLVKRTGEKVFLECVQDMDHENMFWYRQDPGLGLRLIYFSYDVKMKEKGDIPEGYSVSREKKERFSLILESASTNQTSMYLCASTAAGASGELFFGEGSRLTVL.